One and the same sample provided the 14 T cell receptor beta chains below, sequenced in a study of identifying expanded T cells in peripheral blood. Repertoires were generated with immunoSEQ multiplex PCR, while TCRdb's copy carries only in-frame clones and drops some. The table lists about 100,000 clones, around nine tenths of them singletons. Sequencing used blood. The receptors were gathered from a person aged 18 to 75 in good health.

The V gene is TRBV5-1, the J gene TRBJ1-1; maybe TRBD1 (5 bases). CDR3 length: 14 residues. Germline V lookup: CDR1 SGHRS, CDR2 YFSETQ. The germline V and J ends were trimmed by 7 bases and 0 bases, with 13 bases remaining between them. Here the CDR3 reads CASGQGGMNTEAFF. For the CDR3, the DNA is TGCGCCAGCGGGCAGGGAGGGATGAACACTGAAGCTTTCTTT.

The rearrangement joins TRBV7-9 to TRBJ2-7; D is uncertain. The germline CDR1 and CDR2 sequences are SEHNR and FQNEAQ (reference sequence). This CDR3 has 12 residues. Trimming cost V 0 bases and J 6 bases, with 6 bases left between them. The CDR3 reads CASSLASGEQYF. The DNA of the CDR3 is TGTGCCAGCAGCTTAGCATCCGGCGAGCAGTACTTC.

The chain carries TRBV30 and TRBJ1-1; D uncertain. CDR1 is GTSNPN and CDR2 is SVGIG in the germline V gene (reference sequence). Between the trimmed V and J ends, which lost 0 bases and 6 bases, there was a span of 8 bases. The CDR3 loop spans 12 amino acids. CDR3 region: CAWSVGQPEAFF. The CDR3 coding sequence is TGTGCCTGGAGTGTCGGGCAACCTGAAGCTTTCTTT.

V and J are TRBV4-1 and TRBJ2-7; no reliable D call. Germline values: CDR1 MGHRA, CDR2 YSYEKL. Trimming shortened V by 1 base and J by 2 bases, and 15 bases separated the two germline ends. The CDR3 is 16 residues long. The CDR3 bases are TGCGCCAGCAGCCAAGGAGTGGCAGACTTTGCCTACGAGCAGTACTTC. This gives the protein CASSQGVADFAYEQYF.

This chain links TRBV27 with TRBJ1-5, with D perhaps TRBD1 (6 bases). Germline CDR1 and CDR2: MNHEY and SMNVEV (reference sequence). The CDR3 totals 15 residues. V was pared by 0 bases and J by 6 bases, with 12 bases between. This CDR3 is CASSLSGGPGQPQHF. DNA of the CDR3: TGTGCCAGCAGTTTATCAGGGGGGCCGGGTCAGCCCCAGCATTTT.

This clone was counted a single time. The chain recombines TRBV6-1 with TRBJ2-1, with D possibly called TRBD1 or TRBD2 (7 bases each). This CDR3 has 14 residues. Between the trimmed V and J ends, which lost 6 bases and 7 bases, there was a span of 16 bases. Germline CDR1 MNHNS, CDR2 SASEGT. The DNA of the CDR3 is TGTGCCAGCAGCCAGGGGGGGTCTAGGAATGAGCAGTTCTTC. It encodes CASSQGGSRNEQFF.

This clone ranks as medium-sized. The V and J genes are TRBV4-2 and TRBJ1-5, with D possibly matching TRBD1 (6 bases). V was clipped by 0 bases and J by 5 bases, with 14 bases between them. Germline CDR1 and CDR2: LGHNA and YNFKEQ. The CDR3 loop spans 16 amino acids. DNA for the CDR3: TGTGCCAGCAGCCAAGATCGAGAAGGGGGGTATCAGCCCCAGCATTTT. Amino acid sequence: CASSQDREGGYQPQHF.

V and J are TRBV9 and TRBJ2-2, with TRBD2 as a possible D gene (6 bases). Germline V gives CDR1 SGDLS, CDR2 YYNGEE. The CDR3 is 20 amino acids. Between the trimmed V and J ends, which lost 3 bases and 0 bases, there was a span of 24 bases. CDR3 DNA: TGTGCCAGCAGCGCGGCGGGACCCCCGGTCCTAGACGCGAACACCGGGGAGCTGTTTTTT. Protein: CASSAAGPPVLDANTGELFF.

This chain links TRBV4-1 with TRBJ2-7; tentatively, D is TRBD1 (6 bases). CDR3 length: 15 residues. CDR1 and CDR2 (germline): MGHRA, YSYEKL. V lost 3 bases and J 3 bases, leaving 15 bases between the germline ends. The CDR3 loop is CASSQGLGHRYEQYF. In nucleotides, the CDR3 is TGCGCCAGCAGCCAGGGTTTGGGACACCGCTACGAGCAGTACTTC.

This chain joins TRBV6-6 and TRBJ1-1; 8 positions match TRBD1. V trimming: 6 bases; J trimming: 0 bases; junction bases outside the gene matches: 6. CDR3 length: 15 amino acids. Germline lookup yields CDR1 MNHNY and CDR2 SVGAGI (reference sequence). The CDR3 bases are TGTGCCAGCAGCAACCAGGGGGCGGTGAACACTGAAGCTTTCTTT. It codes for CASSNQGAVNTEAFF.

This clone was counted once. CDR3 sequence: CASSLRLNQGGYTF. CDR3 coding DNA: TGCGCCAGCAGCCTACGACTCAACCAAGGGGGCTACACCTTC. The chain joins TRBV4-1 to TRBJ1-2; no firm D call. CDR1 and CDR2 from the germline V gene are MGHRA and YSYEKL. The CDR3 has 14 residues. Trimming removed 4 bases from V and 8 bases from J, with 17 bases in between.

The rearrangement uses TRBV21-1 and TRBJ2-4. TRBV21-1 is described as a pseudogene. The CDR3 consists of 17 residues. CDR3 in DNA: TGTGCCAGCAGCAAAGTTGCCGAAACCTTAGCCAAAAACATTCAGTACTTC. As protein: CASSKVAETLAKNIQYF.

This clone was picked up one time. The genes are TRBV12-5 and TRBJ2-7; no clear D. The V gene's germline CDR1 is LGHNT and CDR2 FRNRAP. The CDR3 consists of 12 residues. V was clipped by 6 bases and J by 0 bases, with 6 bases between them. The CDR3 sequence: CASGLDSYEQYF. CDR3 bases: TGTGCTAGTGGCCTTGACTCCTACGAGCAGTACTTC. The variable domain in full, with the rest retrieved from reference TRBV12-5 and TRBJ2-7, is DARVTQTPRHKVTEMGQEVTMRCQPILGHNTVFWYRQTMMQGLELLAYFRNRAPLDDSGMPKDRFSAEMPDATLATLKIQPSEPRDSAVYFCASGLDSYEQYFGPGTRLTVT.

V and J are TRBV9 and TRBJ2-7, with D possibly being TRBD1 (6 bases). CDR1 is SGDLS, CDR2 YYNGEE, per germline. The CDR3 has 13 residues. Trimming shortened V by 4 bases and J by 7 bases, and 15 bases separated the two germline ends. The CDR3 is CASSLDTGSEQYF. The CDR3, as DNA: TGTGCCAGCAGCTTAGATACAGGGTCTGAGCAGTACTTC.